This T cell receptor (beta chain) was sequenced for a study of shared clonotypes between healthy human individuals. The CDR3 has 16 amino acids. Sequencing used immunoSEQ multiplex PCR; TCRdb keeps in-frame clones, though not all of them. The data contain a few million clones, 93% of them singletons. The chain carries TRBV12-2 and TRBJ2-7; the listed D gene, TRBD2, was not tested against the DNA. TRBV12-2 is assigned pseudogene status. Sequences were obtained from naive CD4+ T cells from PBMCs. Subset noted: CD45RA+ positively selected. The source is a man aged 18 to 35 in good health. Some clones in this sample may be carry-over from other donors' samples. In DNA, the CDR3 is TGTGCAAGTCGGCCCGGGGGGGGACTAGCGACCTACGAGCAGTACTTC. It specifies CASRPGGGLATYEQYF.